These T cell receptor beta chains were read from a single sample in a study of blood T cell repertoires in COVID-19. Libraries were prepared by immunoSEQ multiplex PCR; TCRdb keeps only in-frame clonotypes and omits some of them. The sample has about 220,000 clones, approximately 77% seen once. Material: peripheral blood. The receptors originated from an elderly woman with acute or convalescent COVID-19. CDR3s include the opening cysteine and the closing phenylalanine or tryptophan. Fields, in order: CDR3 length, J gene, V gene, D gene, clone size, CDR3 DNA, CDR3 protein. The D gene is left open where the match is weak. Size tells how often a clone was seen (once, few, many) or the class of an expanded clone, and some rows leave it out.

>13|TRBJ1-2|TRBV5-1|.|.
TGCGCCAGCAGCTCAGAGGTCGACTATGGCTACACCTTC
CASSSEVDYGYTF
>13|TRBJ2-7|TRBV2|.|.
TGTGCCAGCAGAAGCCAGGGTCGATTCGAGCAGTACTTC
CASRSQGRFEQYF
>13|TRBJ1-4|TRBV5-5|TRBD1|once
TGTGCCAGCAGCAGGACAGGAGATGAAAAACTGTTTTTT
CASSRTGDEKLFF
>16|TRBJ2-1|TRBV4-1|TRBD2|.
TGCGCCAGCAGCCAACTGCTAGCGGGGGGGAACAATGAGCAGTTCTTC
CASSQLLAGGNNEQFF
>13|TRBJ1-4|TRBV28|.|.
TGTGCCAGCAGTTTATCAGGGGCTGAAAAACTGTTTTTT
CASSLSGAEKLFF
>17|TRBJ2-3|TRBV6-6|TRBD2|.
TGTGCCAGCAGTCAAACCCGGAGTCTAGCGGTTGCAGATACGCAGTATTTT
CASSQTRSLAVADTQYF
>14|TRBJ1-5|TRBV3-1/TRBV3-2|TRBD1|.
TGTGCCAGCAGCTTTCACAGGGGAGGACAGCCCCAGCATTTT
CASSFHRGGQPQHF
>14|TRBJ2-2|TRBV6-6|TRBD1|few
TGTGCCATCATGGGACAGGGGAACACCGGGGAGCTGTTTTTT
CAIMGQGNTGELFF
>15|TRBJ1-2|TRBV5-6|.|.
TGTGCCAGCAGCTTGAGCACAGGGACCGACGACGGCTACACCTTC
CASSLSTGTDDGYTF
>14|TRBJ2-7|TRBV5-4|.|.
TGTGCCAGCAGCTCCGTAGGGGGAAACCACGAGCAGTACTTC
CASSSVGGNHEQYF
>14|TRBJ1-1|TRBV9|.|.
TGTGCCAGCAGCGTAATGGAAGGGGCCACTGAAGCTTTCTTT
CASSVMEGATEAFF
>16|TRBJ1-1|TRBV19|.|.
TGTGCCAGTAGTACTCTCTCCGGGAGGGTTAACACTGAAGCTTTCTTT
CASSTLSGRVNTEAFF
>17|TRBJ1-1|TRBV27|TRBD1|.
TGTGCCAGCAGTTTATGGAGCGGACAGGGGAGGGGGACTGAAGCTTTCTTT
CASSLWSGQGRGTEAFF
>11|TRBJ1-1|TRBV7-2|.|.
TGTGCCAGCAGCGAGCACACTGAAGCTTTCTTT
CASSEHTEAFF
>15|TRBJ2-3|TRBV11-3|.|.
TGTGCCAGCAGCTCCGGGGGGCGAACCACAGATACGCAGTATTTT
CASSSGGRTTDTQYF
>15|TRBJ2-7|TRBV5-6|TRBD1|.
TGTGCCAGCAGCGGAGACAGGGGTATCTCCTACGAGCAGTACTTC
CASSGDRGISYEQYF
>15|TRBJ1-1|TRBV5-1|.|.
TGCGCCAGCAGCTTGGCCGGCCCCCGGGACACTGAAGCTTTCTTT
CASSLAGPRDTEAFF
>15|TRBJ1-4|TRBV2|.|.
TGTGCCAGCAGTGGCCCGGGACACGCTAATGAAAAACTGTTTTTT
CASSGPGHANEKLFF
>16|TRBJ1-2|TRBV19|TRBD1|once
TGTGCCAGTAGAGTCGAACAGGGGGGCACTAACTATGGCTACACCTTC
CASRVEQGGTNYGYTF
>18|TRBJ2-3|TRBV24-1|TRBD2|.
TGTGCCACCAGTGACCCCGGGACTAGCGGTGTACGGGCAGATACGCAGTATTTT
CATSDPGTSGVRADTQYF
>15|TRBJ2-1|TRBV5-4|TRBD2|.
TGTGCCAGCAGGTCTGCGGGGGGACCTTACAATGAGCAGTTCTTC
CASRSAGGPYNEQFF
>16|TRBJ1-5|TRBV27|.|.
TGTGCCAGCAGTCGGCAATTTACTAGCGGCAATCAGCCCCAGCATTTT
CASSRQFTSGNQPQHF
>13|TRBJ1-2|TRBV19|.|.
TGTGCCATCCTTGGGGACACCCCGGGGGGCTACACCTTC
CAILGDTPGGYTF
>16|TRBJ1-1|TRBV4-1|TRBD1|.
TGCGCCAGCAGCCAAGGTGAACAGGGGGCTTACACTGAAGCTTTCTTT
CASSQGEQGAYTEAFF
>13|TRBJ2-1|TRBV24-1|.|.
TGTGCCACCAGCGGCCCCCGGGTAGGTGAGCAGTTCTTC
CATSGPRVGEQFF
>14|TRBJ1-2|TRBV19|.|.
TGTGCCAGTCGCCTGACGTCGGAGGGTTATGGCTACACCTTC
CASRLTSEGYGYTF
>13|TRBJ1-1|TRBV3-1/TRBV3-2|.|.
TGTGCCAGCAGCCAAGCCGGGGCCAGGGGAGCTTTCTTT
CASSQAGARGAFF
>14|TRBJ1-2|TRBV3-1/TRBV3-2|.|.
TGTGCCAGCAGCCAAGGAAGGGGTCGACATCCCTACACCTTC
CASSQGRGRHPYTF
>13|TRBJ2-5|TRBV5-1|.|.
TGCGCCAGCAGCGTACAGGCACAAGAGACCCAGTACTTC
CASSVQAQETQYF
>15|TRBJ1-5|TRBV7-2|.|.
TGTGCCAGCAGCTTAGTATACGGTAGCAATCAGCCCCAGCATTTT
CASSLVYGSNQPQHF
>15|TRBJ1-3|TRBV19|TRBD1|.
TGTGCCAGTAGTACTCAGGGGGCGCGTGGAAACACCATATATTTT
CASSTQGARGNTIYF
>16|TRBJ2-2|TRBV5-1|TRBD2|.
TGCGCCAGCAGCTTGGAGGCCGGGGGGGCCGCCGGGGAGCTGTTTTTT
CASSLEAGGAAGELFF
>17|TRBJ2-6|TRBV6-1|TRBD1|.
TGTGCCAGCAGTGAAGGGCGTACAGGGGTCGGGGCCAACGTCCTGACTTTC
CASSEGRTGVGANVLTF
>14|TRBJ1-1|TRBV6-5|TRBD1|.
TGTGCCAGCAGAAACCGGGACAGGGGGACTGAAGCTTTCTTT
CASRNRDRGTEAFF
>15|TRBJ2-3|TRBV7-3|.|.
TGTGCCAGCAGCTTAGGAAGCGGCAGCACAGATACGCAGTATTTT
CASSLGSGSTDTQYF
>14|TRBJ1-5|TRBV5-6|.|.
TGTGCCAGCAGCTTGACAGGGCCCAATCAGCCCCAGCATTTT
CASSLTGPNQPQHF
>13|TRBJ1-2|TRBV2|.|.
TGTGCCAGCAGTCCATCGAGGGGGGGTGGCTACACCTTC
CASSPSRGGGYTF
>13|TRBJ2-3|TRBV28|.|.
TGTGCCAGCAGTTTAGTAAGCACAGATACGCAGTATTTT
CASSLVSTDTQYF
>14|TRBJ1-2|TRBV28|TRBD1|once
TGTGCCAGCACATACTCCAACGACAGGGGCGGCTACACCTTC
CASTYSNDRGGYTF
>12|TRBJ1-1|TRBV15|.|.
TGTGCCACCAGCATGTCCACAGGCCTGGATTTCTTT
CATSMSTGLDFF
>12|TRBJ1-4|TRBV7-9|TRBD1|.
TGTGCCAGCGGGACAGGAAATGAAAAACTGTTTTTT
CASGTGNEKLFF
>14|TRBJ2-7|TRBV7-8|.|.
TGTGCCAGCAGCTTTTTTGGGCCCGGCGACGAGCAGTACTTC
CASSFFGPGDEQYF
>15|TRBJ1-3|TRBV19|TRBD1|.
TGTGCCAGTAGTCCCGGGACAGGGACTGGAAACACCATATATTTT
CASSPGTGTGNTIYF
>14|TRBJ1-2|TRBV27|TRBD1|.
TGTGCCAGCAGTTTTCGCAACAGGGGGTCCGACTACACCTTC
CASSFRNRGSDYTF
>16|TRBJ1-4|TRBV28|TRBD1|.
TGTGCCAGCAGTTTACCCTGGACAGGGACTAATGAAAAACTGTTTTTT
CASSLPWTGTNEKLFF
>15|TRBJ1-2|TRBV5-4|TRBD1|few
TGTGCCAGCAGCCCCGGGACAGGGTTTGACTATGGCTACACCTTC
CASSPGTGFDYGYTF
>14|TRBJ1-1|TRBV29-1|TRBD1|once
TGCAGCGTAAGGACAGGGGGAGTGGGGACTGAAGCTTTCTTT
CSVRTGGVGTEAFF
>15|TRBJ1-4|TRBV11-3|.|.
TGTGCCAGCAGCCTACGCCGGGGTTCTAATGAAAAACTGTTTTTT
CASSLRRGSNEKLFF
>15|TRBJ2-3|TRBV5-1|.|.
TGCGCCAGCAGCTTGGGGTCGGGGTTGGGGGATACGCAGTATTTT
CASSLGSGLGDTQYF
>13|TRBJ1-2|TRBV29-1|TRBD1|.
TGCAGCGTTGTTAACAGGGGGAACTATGGCTACACCTTC
CSVVNRGNYGYTF
>17|TRBJ2-6|TRBV4-3|.|few
TGCGCCAGCAGCCAACGGCGGGGCCCCTCTGGGGCCAACGTCCTGACTTTC
CASSQRRGPSGANVLTF
>15|TRBJ2-3|TRBV7-8|TRBD1|.
TGTGCCAGCAGCTTAGACAGGGGGTACACAGATACGCAGTATTTT
CASSLDRGYTDTQYF
>14|TRBJ1-1|TRBV7-3|.|.
TGTGCCAGCAGCGTACAGGGTATGAACACTGAAGCTTTCTTT
CASSVQGMNTEAFF
>14|TRBJ1-4|TRBV14|.|.
TGTGCCAGCAGCCAAGCGAGGCCCGGCGGAAAACTGTTTTTT
CASSQARPGGKLFF